This T cell receptor (beta chain) was captured by sequencing in a study of blood T cell repertoires in COVID-19 (dated by TCRdb to between 2020 and 2021). Describing the broader study: The collaborator samples originated in the United States, Italy and Spain and spanned the acute and convalescent phases of COVID-19. The material from the prospective study consisted of cDNA or gDNA derived from T cells, B-cell-depleted T cells, or PBMCs. The dataset comprised deeply sampled blood TCRbeta repertoires from subjects exposed to, actively infected with, or recovered from COVID-19. The repertoires were released in a freely available public database meant as a resource for research on the immune response to SARS-CoV-2. Samples came from the ongoing ImmuneRACE study (first 160 participants) plus 1,254 subjects from 6 global collaborators. A de-identified subject ID, COVID-19 status, age in years and sex were almost always included in the sample metadata. Where available, HLA class I and class II types were obtained from metadata supplied by the sample provider rather than from assay-based typing.

Participants in the prospective study were aged roughly 18 to 100 years, lived in some 24 United States geographic areas, and enrolled through a virtual design. In the prospective study, cohorts were assigned on the basis of participant-reported clinical history obtained from a screening survey and a study questionnaire. In the prospective study, whole blood, serum and a nasopharyngeal or oropharyngeal swab were collected from each participant by mobile phlebotomists. Prospective study participants could optionally give additional blood draws and questionnaires over an approximately two-month period. Blood samples from the prospective study were shipped frozen or at room temperature prior to DNA extraction. TCRbeta CDR3 regions were amplified from genomic DNA using the immunoSEQ Assay, a bias-controlled multiplex PCR. As for the authors' bioinformatics: Nucleated cell counts per sample were estimated from amplification of reference gene primers within the assay. To quantify the absolute abundance of each unique TCRbeta CDR3 rearrangement, sequence reads were collapsed and filtered. For each sample, productive Simpson clonality was calculated by taking the square root of Simpson's diversity index across productive rearrangements. Here the immuneACCESS table is served through TCRdb, limited to in-frame sequences with V and J called. Missing clones are a known gap in these copies; in checked studies unresolved V genes cover under half, and the rest lacks a known reason. V, J and clone size reflect that table, while D and trimming were determined from the DNA. A total of some 300,000 clones appear in this sample, 85% to 90% of them only once. The ten largest account for 3.5% to 4.5% of the sample.

Study-wide conclusions, independent of this receptor: The amount of clinical and demographic metadata varied by source and participant and was provided uncurated.

Including the terminal cysteine and phenylalanine, the CDR3 comprises 15 residues. Left in the record is the CDR3 DNA by itself, 45 bases read in frame from the first base. The germline V gene gives CDR1 as LGHNT and CDR2 as FRNRAP. V loses 1 base of germline sequence and J loses 3 bases, and the interval between the two ends is 10 bases. Regarding this clone: Its binding antigen is unknown. Within one base of it there is no much larger clone, and no base qualities were kept.

Source material: PBMCs or T cells enriched from blood (not recorded which). The clonotype originates from a woman aged 18-30 years with acute COVID-19. The chain is encoded by TRBV12-5 joined to TRBJ1-5; TRBD1 might be the D gene, on 6 matching bases. CDR3 reads: CASGLGQATNQPQHF. The DNA sequence is given as TGTGCTAGTGGTTTGGGACAGGCGACCAATCAGCCCCAGCATTTT.